A selection of T cell receptor beta chains follows, all from one sample in a study of CD8 T cells in ankylosing spondylitis. From the 5' RACE reads, TCRdb called clonotypes with MiXCR, one entry per CDR3 protein. The sample contains around 99,000 distinct CDR3 sequences, about 8.1% of which appear only once. The sample comprised blood, either unsorted or a sorted T cell fraction (not recorded which). The receptors here all came from a male donor with ankylosing spondylitis or in good health (not recorded which). CDR3s include the opening cysteine and the closing phenylalanine or tryptophan. A D gene is named only where the DNA matches it firmly.

>-|TRBJ1-1|TRBV4-3
CASSQEWAYTEAFF
>-|TRBJ1-5|TRBV11-3
CASSLEGPSNQPQHF
>-|TRBJ2-1|TRBV5-1
CASSFGWEQFF
>-|TRBJ2-7|TRBV29-1
CSVEDRDSNDEQYF
>-|TRBJ1-1|TRBV28
CASSRRGSVGGTEAFF
>-|TRBJ2-3|TRBV5-4
CASSTGRARSTDTQYF
>-|TRBJ2-1|TRBV12-3/TRBV12-4
CASSSPDPPLFEQFF
>-|TRBJ2-5|TRBV3-1
CASSRQDGAQETQYF
>TRBD2|TRBJ2-7|TRBV4-2
CASSQDFTSGYEQYF
>TRBD1|TRBJ2-1|TRBV28
CASQGAVDEQFF
>-|TRBJ2-7|TRBV3-1
CASSQAVYEQYF
>-|TRBJ1-1|TRBV5-1
CASSFSGGTQNTEAFF
>-|TRBJ2-3|TRBV28
CASSSSGLSDTQYF
>-|TRBJ2-7|TRBV28
CASSLQQGSYEQYF
>-|TRBJ2-7|TRBV5-4
CASSRRGSYEQYF
>TRBD2|TRBJ2-3|TRBV20-1
CSARLSGATDTQYF
>-|TRBJ2-7|TRBV5-1
CASSQTHEQYF
>TRBD2|TRBJ2-3|TRBV20-1
CSAGPSGADTQYF
>TRBD1|TRBJ2-7|TRBV18
CASSPGRGQGSEQYF
>TRBD1|TRBJ1-5|TRBV6-5
CASSYSGTGKNQPQHF
>-|TRBJ1-1|TRBV7-8
CASSRSGAGTEAFF
>-|TRBJ2-2|TRBV5-1
CASSQGRSESGELFF
>-|TRBJ2-6|TRBV11-2
CASSRDSSGANVLTF
>-|TRBJ1-5|TRBV5-8
CASSFSRVSNQPQHF
>-|TRBJ2-5|TRBV20-1
CSAAEFQETQYF
>TRBD2|TRBJ2-3|TRBV11-2
CASSSPGLADFLPSTDTQYF
>-|TRBJ2-7|TRBV28
CASSSSKYTRSEQYF
>-|TRBJ1-1|TRBV6-4
CASGRRVGRDTEAFF
>-|TRBJ2-7|TRBV29-1
CSALGLYTYEQYF
>-|TRBJ2-2|TRBV29-1
CVVGTMNTGELFF
>-|TRBJ1-1|TRBV7-6
CASSFGGNTEAFF
>-|TRBJ2-1|TRBV3-1
CASSQASSEQFF
>-|TRBJ1-1|TRBV5-1
CASSPEWAPGEAFF
>-|TRBJ1-5|TRBV7-2
CASQKRLGFGQPQHF
>TRBD1|TRBJ2-4|TRBV7-2
CASSPDRGNIQYF
>-|TRBJ2-6|TRBV20-1
CSARDHGSSGANVLTF
>-|TRBJ2-2|TRBV6-1
CASRAGSDTGELFF
>-|TRBJ2-1|TRBV9
CASSVSQGGRNEQFF
>-|TRBJ2-5|TRBV10-3
CAISDEGSTIKGETQYF
>TRBD2|TRBJ2-1|TRBV20-1
CSARDPLSGGSYNEQFF
>TRBD1|TRBJ1-5|TRBV14
CASRQGEYSNQPQHF
>-|TRBJ2-1|TRBV29-1
CSVESTVQLAINEQFF
>TRBD2|TRBJ2-3|TRBV28
CASSSTSGGTDTQYF
>-|TRBJ1-1|TRBV18
CASSPGRDTEAFF
>TRBD1|TRBJ1-3|TRBV5-1
CASSRSRQGVAGNTIYF
>TRBD2|TRBJ2-1|TRBV11-2
CASKGQRGYNEQFF
>-|TRBJ1-1|TRBV2
CASISWTAYTEAFF
>-|TRBJ2-3|TRBV5-1
CASSPQTFPLTDTQYF
>TRBD2|TRBJ2-7|TRBV7-2
CASSSTPSGGLYEQYF
>-|TRBJ2-7|TRBV5-1
CASSTRTDDYEQYF
>-|TRBJ1-1|TRBV6-2/TRBV6-3
CASSGQAARLNTEAFF